This TCR beta chain stems from a study of Tregs in tolerant kidney transplant recipients (dated by TCRdb to about 2019). With respect to the entire study: The transplants used related donors with nonmyeloablative bone marrow transplantation, and mixed chimerism in the human trials was transient. The study used TCRbeta sequencing to identify donor-specific regulatory T cells before combined kidney and bone marrow transplantation, then tracked those cells after transplant. Here is what the overall study found, with its caveats: Expanding Tregs with activated donor B cells appeared to identify the most biologically relevant and donor-specific TCRbeta repertoire. Biological reproducibility was not directly addressed, though technical replication error appeared minimal. In tolerant patients, the expansion of donor-specific Tregs was greater than global Treg expansion, suggesting that the expansion was antigen-driven rather than nonspecific. Because only a small number of patients were included, the study had limitations, and the results will need to be validated in larger populations as well as under other immunosuppression protocols. For some patients the PCR primers changed over time, which made it impossible to compare the samples from those patients at the nucleotide level.

Looking up the germline V gene yields CDR1 SGHTA and CDR2 FQGNSA. There are 14 amino acids in the CDR3, from cysteine to phenylalanine inclusive. Only the CDR3 bases that were read are kept: 33 of them, in frame from base 1. The meaning of the sample's time point label: blood sample drawn before combined kidney and bone marrow transplant. Unstimulated Tregs (CD4+CD25+CD127-), CD4+ non-Tregs (CD4+CD25-), CD4 and CD8 cells were FACS-sorted from thawed PBMCs. Patients were several combined kidney and bone marrow transplant recipients from the ITN036ST trial, and only these trial subjects had samples available. Healthy control blood was processed to PBMCs with a Ficoll density gradient and then cryopreserved, whereas patient PBMCs were collected both before and after transplant. Genomic DNA was extracted from sorted cells with the QIAGEN DNeasy Blood and Tissue Kit for TCRbeta CDR3 sequencing. Through immunoSEQ, high-throughput TCRbeta CDR3 sequencing was done commercially, including PCR amplification with internal controls and bias correction. For the original study's pipeline: Unique productive TCRbeta sequences were defined by CDR3 nucleotide sequence where primers matched, otherwise by CDR3 amino acid sequence with Vbeta and Jbeta genes. Sorting error was corrected by removing sequences shared between sorted populations at a frequency ratio of 2:1 or less, and the remaining shared sequences were assigned to the higher population. A sequence counted as donor-reactive if, in CFSE-low cells, the sequence had a frequency of at least 0.01% and was expanded at least 5-fold compared with unstimulated cells. Jensen-Shannon divergence, calculated on the top 100 TCRbeta sequences ranked by frequency, was used to quantify repertoire divergence. For samples with multiple sequencing runs, sorting error was corrected in each run separately before the runs were combined. In TCRdb, the immuneACCESS table is reduced to in-frame sequences with V and J assigned. These tables do not hold every clone; where another copy was compared, an unresolved V gene accounts for under half, and the others remain unexplained. That table furnishes V, J and clone size, whereas the DNA furnished D and trimming. This sample's clone table shows about 30,000 clones. The ten largest clonotypes hold around 8% of the sample.

Comment on this clone: Its antigen remains undetermined. Read sequence stops 3 residues before the CDR3 end, and the germline J gene provides the missing end.

Sequenced here: CD8+ T cells from blood, sampled before the transplant. This sequence originates from a human donor who received a combined kidney and bone marrow transplant. The V and J segments used are TRBV7-2 and TRBJ1-2; 12 junctional bases match TRBD1. The part of the CDR3 DNA that was read is TGTGCCAGCAGCCCGGGACAGGGGGCGCCCGGC. This yields the protein CASSPGQGAPG. The full CDR3 protein is CASSPGQGAPGYTF.